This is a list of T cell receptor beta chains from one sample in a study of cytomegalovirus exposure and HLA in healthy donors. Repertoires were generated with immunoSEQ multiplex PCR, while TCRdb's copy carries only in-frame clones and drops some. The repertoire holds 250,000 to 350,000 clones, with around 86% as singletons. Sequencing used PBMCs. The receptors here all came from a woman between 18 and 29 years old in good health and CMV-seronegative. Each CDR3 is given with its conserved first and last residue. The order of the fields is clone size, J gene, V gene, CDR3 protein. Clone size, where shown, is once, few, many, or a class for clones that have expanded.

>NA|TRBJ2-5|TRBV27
CASSPSSQETQYF
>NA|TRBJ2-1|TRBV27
CASSPRVTGRNEQFF
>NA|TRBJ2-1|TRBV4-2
CASSPTGLAGWNEQFF
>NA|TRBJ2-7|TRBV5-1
CASSAPEGSGDEQYF
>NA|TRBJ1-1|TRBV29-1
CSVERTGGGTEAFF
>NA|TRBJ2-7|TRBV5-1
CASSLVLANEQYF
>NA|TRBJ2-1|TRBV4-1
CASSQVGGMSYNEQFF
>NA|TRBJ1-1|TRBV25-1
CASSEYTEAFF
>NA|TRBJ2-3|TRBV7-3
CASSLGLAGATDTQYF
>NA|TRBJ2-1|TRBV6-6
CASRGTSGKWNEQFF
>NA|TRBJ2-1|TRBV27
CASSLSKAGEDEQFF
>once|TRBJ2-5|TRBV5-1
CASSLASETQYF
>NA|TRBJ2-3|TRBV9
CASSTLAGRDTQYF
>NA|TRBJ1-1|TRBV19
CASSRAMDTEAFF
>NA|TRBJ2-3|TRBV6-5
CASSLLAGVTDTQYF
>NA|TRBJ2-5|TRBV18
CASSPDIPGQSAGTQYF
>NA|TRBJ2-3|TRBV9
CASSLTVSTDTQYF
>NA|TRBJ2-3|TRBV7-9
CASSSPPPGQGTDTQYF
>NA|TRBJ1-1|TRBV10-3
CAISGRSGDTEAFF
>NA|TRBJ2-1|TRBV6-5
CASSYSGGPYNEQFF
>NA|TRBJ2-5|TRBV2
CARSLAGETQYF
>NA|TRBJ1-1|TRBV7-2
CASSSMRDTEAFF
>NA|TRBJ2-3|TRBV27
CASSRLAGYTDTQYF
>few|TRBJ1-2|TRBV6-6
CASSSMGQGIDGYTF
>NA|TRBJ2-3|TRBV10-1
CASSRLGRAPDTQYF
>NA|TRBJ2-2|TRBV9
CASSVAVPNTGELFF
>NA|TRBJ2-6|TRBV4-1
CASSQASAGGPLGANVLTF
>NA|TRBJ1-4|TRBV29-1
CSVGATTGTNEKLFF
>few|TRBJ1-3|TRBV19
CASSKWDRSGNTIYF